Listed below are T cell receptor beta chains from one sample, sequenced in a study of cytomegalovirus exposure and HLA in healthy donors. Sequenced by immunoSEQ multiplex PCR; TCRdb stores in-frame clones only, minus some. The top ten clones hold roughly 6% of a sample with about 110,000 clones, roughly 82% of them seen once. Material for sequencing was PBMCs. These receptors all stem from a woman between 50 and 59 years old in good health and CMV-seropositive. The CDR3 runs from the conserved cysteine through the conserved F or W.

V,J,CDR3
TRBV27,TRBJ1-2,CASRQRGGRGENYYGYTF
TRBV28,TRBJ2-7,CASSSLYEQYF
TRBV11-2,TRBJ1-1,CASSLGGNTEAFF
TRBV7-2,TRBJ1-2,CASSSLQGTHGYTF
TRBV7-2,TRBJ2-7,CASSLRIGGRYEQYF
TRBV2,TRBJ2-2,CASSLEGLANTGELFF
TRBV2,TRBJ1-2,CASSFRPVRMPYTF
TRBV2,TRBJ2-3,CAILAGAVATQYF
TRBV7-2,TRBJ1-2,CASSLEWGQANGYTF
TRBV5-1,TRBJ1-2,CASSLAGQGAPFLDGYTF
TRBV9,TRBJ1-1,CASSVGVHRREAEAFF
TRBV5-4,TRBJ2-3,CASSLVSGGAKYF
TRBV7-2,TRBJ1-1,CASSFLDTEAFF
TRBV19,TRBJ2-1,CASSTPGLGMGVGEQFF
TRBV30,TRBJ1-4,CACISGSGNEKLFF
TRBV7-8,TRBJ2-5,CASSLVSGTGVRLEYF
TRBV10-3,TRBJ1-2,CATHPPTAHPNYGYTF
TRBV6-1,TRBJ2-7,CASSRQGYYYEQYF
TRBV6-6,TRBJ1-1,CASSFQRDEAFF
TRBV7-7,TRBJ2-5,CASSRDRGREQYF
TRBV6-6,TRBJ1-1,CASSTGVWNTEAFF
TRBV10-3,TRBJ2-5,CAISGVGLEETQYF
TRBV14,TRBJ1-2,CASSQDLVGYTF
TRBV19,TRBJ2-3,CASSTGTGRTDTQYF
TRBV6-6,TRBJ1-2,CASSFGMGSVYGYTF
TRBV15,TRBJ2-6,CATSGWTDSGANVLTF
TRBV6-5,TRBJ1-1,CASTVDTTSTEAFF
TRBV7-9,TRBJ2-1,CASSQKGESNNEQFF
TRBV6-5,TRBJ1-5,CASRHLGDQPQHF
TRBV10-3,TRBJ2-3,CAISTGGGTDTQYF
TRBV2,TRBJ2-2,CASSTESTGELFF
TRBV9,TRBJ1-2,CASSASGVGYTF
TRBV7-4,TRBJ2-7,CASRKPGSLSYEQYF
TRBV6-5,TRBJ2-5,CASRAIGLAIGTQYF
TRBV7-2,TRBJ2-1,CASREVGGEQFF
TRBV5-1,TRBJ1-4,CASSLGGTGGRNEKLFF